These 32 T cell receptor beta chains share one sample of origin, sequenced in a study of cytomegalovirus exposure and HLA in healthy donors (dated by TCRdb to 2015 to 2018). The library was obtained by the immunoSEQ multiplex PCR assay. A mixture of 60 forward primers for TCR Vbeta segments and 13 reverse primers for TCR Jbeta segments was used in the multiplex PCR. The table comes from immuneACCESS by way of TCRdb, which keeps in-frame sequences with V and J called. Part of the clones is missing from these tables; in studies checked, under half for an unresolved V gene and the rest for unknown reasons. The sample table lists fewer than 200,000 clones, roughly 75% of them with a count of one. The top ten clones comprise around 6% of the sample. Sequenced sample: PBMCs. Receptors originate from a man in his forties in good health and CMV-seronegative.

The gene calls are TRBV5-6 and TRBJ2-1; TRBD2 might be the D (5 bases). V was trimmed by 1 base and J by 12 bases, leaving 8 bases between them. Germline V gives CDR1 SGHDT, CDR2 YYEEEE. This CDR3 is built from 11 residues. The CDR3 loop is CASSLTSVQFF. Here the CDR3 DNA reads TGTGCCAGCAGCTTGACTAGTGTGCAGTTCTTC.

This clone has only one observation. V is TRBV5-1 and J is TRBJ1-2, with D uncertain. V gave up 4 bases and J gave up 0 bases, with 7 bases separating them. In germline, CDR1 is SGHRS, CDR2 YFSETQ. The CDR3 contains 13 residues. CDR3 residues: CASSPDTNYGYTF. For the CDR3, the DNA is TGCGCCAGCAGCCCAGACACTAACTATGGCTACACCTTC.

The chain uses TRBV9 and TRBJ1-5; D may be TRBD1 (6 bases). CDR1 and CDR2 from the germline V gene are SGDLS and YYNGEE. The V end was cut by 0 bases, the J end by 11 bases, with 12 bases between. The CDR3 extends over 13 amino acids. CDR3 nucleotides: TGTGCCAGCAGCGTAGCTGGGGAGGGGGCCCAGCATTTT. Amino acid sequence: CASSVAGEGAQHF.

The genes are TRBV19 and TRBJ2-3; 8 bases are a match to TRBD1. V shed 4 bases and J 1 base; nucleotides not matched to a gene: 13. The CDR3 spans 18 residues. Germline-derived CDR1 and CDR2 are LNHDA and SQIVND (reference sequence). This chain's CDR3 is CASSKSGGDRRRTDTQYF. The DNA for the CDR3 is TGTGCCAGTAGTAAAAGCGGTGGGGACAGGAGACGCACAGATACGCAGTATTTT.

The rearrangement joins TRBV11-3 to TRBJ2-1, with 10 bases fitting TRBD2. This CDR3 spans 16 amino acids. Germline trimming cut 4 bases from V and 5 bases from J; bases unmatched to any gene: 8. Germline V CDR1 and CDR2: SGHNT, YENEEA. The chain's CDR3 is CASSSLLGLADNEQFF. The CDR3 nucleotides are TGTGCCAGCAGCTCCCTATTAGGACTAGCGGACAATGAGCAGTTCTTC. Full variable domain (missing parts from reference TRBV11-3 and TRBJ2-1): EAGVVQSPRYKIIEKKQPVAFWCNPISGHNTLYWYLQNLGQGPELLIRYENEEAVDDSQLPKDRFSAERLKGVDSTLKIQPAELGDSAVYLCASSSLLGLADNEQFFGPGTRLTVL.

Only a few counts were recorded for this clone. V is TRBV5-6 and J is TRBJ2-5, with D possibly matching TRBD2 (6 bases). Per the germline V gene, CDR1 is SGHDT and CDR2 is YYEEEE. This CDR3 spans 14 amino acids. Deletions cut 3 bases from V and 4 bases from J, with 13 bases between. The CDR3 loop is CASSWRAGSETQYF. Written as DNA, the CDR3 is TGTGCCAGCAGCTGGCGGGCGGGGTCAGAGACCCAGTACTTC.

The chain combines TRBV9 with TRBJ2-2; 9 bases line up with TRBD2. This CDR3 has 15 residues. Germline V gene sequence: CDR1 SGDLS, CDR2 YYNGEE. Trimming at V came to 3 bases and at J to 6 bases, leaving 6 bases not matched to a gene. The CDR3 coding sequence is TGTGCCAGCAGCGATGGCGGGAGGGCGGCCGGGGAGCTGTTTTTT. Residues: CASSDGGRAAGELFF.

The gene calls are TRBV7-2 and TRBJ2-1; D is perhaps TRBD1 (6 bases). The CDR3 contains 13 residues. V lost 3 bases and J lost 10, with 13 bases in between. CDR1 and CDR2 (germline): SGHTA, FQGNSA. CDR3 bases: TGTGCCAGCAGCTTCACTACAGGGTTAGAGCAGTTCTTC. Protein sequence: CASSFTTGLEQFF.

This sequence joins TRBV10-2 and TRBJ1-2, with TRBD1 as a possible D gene (6 bases). V was trimmed by 2 bases and J by 3 bases, leaving 10 bases between them. CDR1 and CDR2 (germline): WSHSY, SAAADI. This CDR3 contains 14 residues. In DNA form, the CDR3 reads TGCGCCAGCAGTGAGGCGGGGGCGTACTATGGCTACACCTTC. Translating gives CASSEAGAYYGYTF.

The chain is built from TRBV7-2 and TRBJ2-1, with D maybe TRBD1 (6 bases). Trimming shortened V by 8 bases and J by 7 bases, and 21 bases separated the two germline ends. This CDR3 has 15 amino acids. Germline V CDR1 and CDR2: SGHTA, FQGNSA. Here the CDR3 reads CASQLIIGTTNEQFF. The CDR3 DNA is TGTGCCAGCCAACTCATAATTGGGACAACTAATGAGCAGTTCTTC.

This clone was recorded a few times. This rearrangement joins TRBV7-2 to TRBJ2-7; possible D gene TRBD2, 5 bases. Trimming took 1 base from V and 5 from J, leaving 12 bases between them. The germline CDR1 and CDR2 sequences are SGHTA and FQGNSA. The CDR3 extends over 14 amino acids. The CDR3: CASSLVLVPNEQYF. DNA for the CDR3: TGTGCCAGCAGCTTAGTACTAGTCCCGAACGAGCAGTACTTC.

The rearrangement joins TRBV11-2 to TRBJ2-1; D is perhaps TRBD1 (6 bases). Germline V lookup: CDR1 SGHAT, CDR2 FQNNGV. The V end lost 1 base, the J end lost 1 base, and 11 bases lay between the germline ends. CDR3 length: 16 residues. The CDR3 spells CASSLVGGWSYNEQFF. Written as DNA, the CDR3 is TGTGCCAGCAGCTTAGTAGGGGGTTGGTCCTACAATGAGCAGTTCTTC.

The CDR3 loop is CASSPTGDRGWNEQFF. The CDR3 DNA reads as TGTGCCAGCAGCCCAACCGGGGACAGGGGGTGGAATGAGCAGTTCTTC. The chain carries TRBV7-9 and TRBJ2-1; 11 bases agree with TRBD1. V dropped 5 bases and J dropped 7; count of bases not matched to a gene: 10. Per germline, CDR1 SEHNR and CDR2 FQNEAQ (reference sequence). The CDR3 is 16 amino acids.

The chain uses TRBV27 and TRBJ1-4, with TRBD1 matching 7 bases. The J segment lost 8 bases and the V segment lost 5 bases, leaving 11 bases of the junction unmatched. Looked up from germline, CDR1 is MNHEY and CDR2 is SMNVEV (reference sequence). This CDR3 contains 15 residues. The CDR3 protein is CASSPLQGWREKLFF. The CDR3 DNA is TGTGCCAGCAGTCCTCTACAGGGGTGGAGGGAAAAACTGTTTTTT.

The chain is built from TRBV9 and TRBJ1-4; TRBD1 matches at 9 bases. Trimming at V came to 3 bases and at J to 5 bases, leaving 2 bases not matched to a gene. CDR3 size: 14 residues. Germline V gives CDR1 SGDLS, CDR2 YYNGEE. CDR3 coding DNA: TGTGCCAGCAGCGCGGGACAGGGAAATGAAAAACTGTTTTTT. Its translation is CASSAGQGNEKLFF.

The rearrangement joins TRBV4-3 to TRBJ2-7; 11 bases are shared with TRBD2. CDR3 size: 16 residues. Germline V gene lookup returns CDR1 LGHNA and CDR2 YSLEER. V dropped 3 bases and J dropped 5; count of bases not matched to a gene: 9. This chain's CDR3 is CASSHFGTSGANEQYF. DNA of the CDR3: TGCGCCAGCAGCCACTTTGGGACTAGCGGAGCTAACGAGCAGTACTTC.

The chain employs TRBV18 and TRBJ2-2; 7 bases line up with TRBD1. The CDR3 has 15 residues. The J segment lost 5 bases and the V segment lost 7 bases, leaving 10 bases of the junction unmatched. The germline gives CDR1 KGHSH, CDR2 LQKENI. CDR3 region: CASYRSPGGTGELFF. CDR3 sequence (DNA): TGTGCCAGCTACAGGAGCCCAGGGGGAACCGGGGAGCTGTTTTTT.

This rearrangement joins TRBV7-9 to TRBJ2-3; D may be TRBD2 (6 bases). Germline loops: CDR1 SEHNR, CDR2 FQNEAQ (reference sequence). Trimming stripped 5 bases from V and 0 bases from J, with 15 bases between. The CDR3 has 16 amino acids. The CDR3 coding sequence is TGTGCCAGCAGCCCTCCGGGACGGGGGAGCACAGATACGCAGTATTTT. Translation: CASSPPGRGSTDTQYF.

This clone appeared once. The CDR3 region is CASSSQGLAQETQYF. CDR3 bases: TGTGCCAGCAGCTCTCAGGGACTTGCACAAGAGACCCAGTACTTC. The chain links TRBV7-2 to TRBJ2-5, with D perhaps TRBD2 (6 bases). The length of the CDR3 is 15 residues. Germline lookup yields CDR1 SGHTA and CDR2 FQGNSA. V was shortened by 4 bases and J by 2 bases, with 14 bases between the two germline ends.

This rearrangement joins TRBV10-3 to TRBJ2-2, with D perhaps matching TRBD2 (5 bases). Trimming took 10 bases from V and 4 from J, leaving 13 bases between them. The CDR3 spans 13 residues. The germline V gene encodes CDR1 ENHRY and CDR2 SYGVKD. CDR3 in amino acids: CASRGMFTGELFF. The CDR3 coding sequence is TGTGCCAGCCGAGGGATGTTCACCGGGGAGCTGTTTTTT.

J is TRBJ1-5 and V is TRBV6-1, with D hard to call. The CDR3 is 17 amino acids. V was trimmed by 1 base and J by 7 bases, leaving 20 bases between them. Germline V gene sequence: CDR1 MNHNS, CDR2 SASEGT. CDR3 residues: CASSEVHGNSGRQPQHF. CDR3 DNA sequence: TGTGCCAGCAGTGAAGTACATGGGAACTCGGGAAGGCAGCCCCAGCATTTT.

CDR3 residues: CASSLSLAAGISPLHF. Written as DNA, the CDR3 is TGTGCCAGCAGTTTATCGTTGGCGGCGGGTATTTCACCCCTCCACTTT. The J gene is TRBJ1-6, the V gene TRBV27; no definite D call. The V end lost 0 bases, the J end lost 9 bases, and 15 bases lay between the germline ends. CDR3 length: 16 residues. Germline V gives CDR1 MNHEY, CDR2 SMNVEV (reference sequence).

This clone was counted only a few times. The chain recombines TRBV19 with TRBJ2-1; TRBD2 aligns across 10 bases. The CDR3 sequence is 15 residues long. Germline V gene lookup returns CDR1 LNHDA and CDR2 SQIVND (reference sequence). V lost 5 bases and J lost 2; bases outside the gene matches: 3. CDR3 in amino acids: CASSVAGGPYNEQFF. In DNA form, the CDR3 reads TGTGCCAGTAGTGTAGCGGGGGGCCCCTACAATGAGCAGTTCTTC.

This clone was found once. J is TRBJ2-2 and V is TRBV29-1; tentatively, D is TRBD2 (5 bases). CDR3 length equals 15 residues. Deletions cut 8 bases from V and 6 bases from J, with 22 bases between. Germline values: CDR1 SQVTM, CDR2 ANQGSEA. The CDR3 DNA is TGCAGCCAGAATGCCTTGGGAGACAAGGCCGGGGAGCTGTTTTTT. Translation gives CSQNALGDKAGELFF.

The chain joins TRBV7-2 to TRBJ2-3; D may be TRBD2 (5 bases). Germline lookup yields CDR1 SGHTA and CDR2 FQGNSA. V was shortened by 5 bases and J by 6 bases, with 15 bases between the two germline ends. The CDR3 loop spans 14 amino acids. The CDR3 sequence: CASSVSGMSDTQYF. As DNA, the CDR3 is TGTGCCAGCAGCGTCTCGGGGATGTCTGATACGCAGTATTTT.

The chain carries TRBV5-1 and TRBJ2-7, with 9 bases lining up with TRBD1. J gave up 7 bases and V 2 bases, and 10 bases lay outside the gene matches. Germline CDR1 is SGHRS and CDR2 is YFSETQ. There are 15 residues in the CDR3. For the CDR3, the DNA is TGCGCCAGCAGCTTTGGCGGGACAGGGTCAGGGGAGCAGTACTTC. As protein: CASSFGGTGSGEQYF.

This clone was seen only a few times. Written as DNA, the CDR3 is TGTGCCAGCAGTCTTAATTACAATGAGCAGTTCTTC. It yields the protein CASSLNYNEQFF. J is TRBJ2-1 and V is TRBV6-5; D not certain. The CDR3 has 12 amino acids. Trimming stripped 5 bases from V and 4 bases from J, with 6 bases between. In germline, CDR1 is MNHEY, CDR2 SVGAGI.

This clone was seen a single time. V and J are TRBV19 and TRBJ1-5, with a tentative D call TRBD1 (6 bases). CDR1 and CDR2 (germline): LNHDA, SQIVND (reference sequence). V was shortened by 5 bases and J by 5 bases, with 13 bases between the two germline ends. The CDR3 is 14 residues long. The CDR3 bases are TGTGCCAGTAGTCCGGGACACCTCTATCAGCCCCAGCATTTT. Translated: CASSPGHLYQPQHF.

This clone is a singleton in its sample. This chain links TRBV2 with TRBJ2-3, with 10 positions matching TRBD1. The CDR3 covers 15 residues. Germline CDR1 is SNHLY and CDR2 is FYNNEI. The junction had 6 bases not matched to a gene; V was cut back by 6 bases and J by 3 bases. CDR3 in amino acids: CASRADRGRTDTQYF. In nucleotides, the CDR3 is TGTGCCAGCAGGGCGGACAGGGGGAGGACAGATACGCAGTATTTT.

V usage is TRBV5-1 and J usage is TRBJ2-2; 15 bases line up with TRBD2. J gave up 6 bases and V 4 bases, and 13 bases lay outside the gene matches. CDR3 size: 19 residues. The V gene's germline CDR1 is SGHRS and CDR2 YFSETQ. Here the CDR3 DNA reads TGCGCCAGCAGCCCAAGCGGACTAGCGGGGGGGCGGCGTGCCGGGGAGCTGTTTTTT. This sequence encodes CASSPSGLAGGRRAGELFF.

Of note for this clone: Here the CDR3 omits its conserved ending phenylalanine or tryptophan, so a read error is the likely source. The DNA is left out, because the CDR3 cannot be placed on it with certainty; the CDR3 is given as TCRdb lists it. The chain employs TRBV4-3 and TRBJ2-6; the DNA was not used to check the table's D call, TRBD1. Per germline, CDR1 LGHNA and CDR2 YSLEER. 8 amino acids form the CDR3, both terminal residues included. CDR3 in amino acids: CASSQDPG.

The chain has TRBV7-2 and TRBJ2-3, with a weak D call TRBD1 (5 bases). Germline CDR1 reads SGHTA; CDR2 reads FQGNSA. This CDR3 has 14 amino acids. The V end lost 5 bases, the J end lost 2 bases, and 11 bases lay between the germline ends. Here the CDR3 reads CASSQRQLTDTQYF. The CDR3 bases are TGTGCCAGCAGCCAACGACAGCTCACAGATACGCAGTATTTT. Based on the CDR3 plus reference TRBV7-2 and TRBJ2-3, the full variable domain is GAGVSQSPSNKVTEKGKDVELRCDPISGHTALYWYRQSLGQGLEFLIYFQGNSAPDKSGLPSDRFSAERTGGSVSTLTIQRTQQEDSAVYLCASSQRQLTDTQYFGPGTRLTVL.